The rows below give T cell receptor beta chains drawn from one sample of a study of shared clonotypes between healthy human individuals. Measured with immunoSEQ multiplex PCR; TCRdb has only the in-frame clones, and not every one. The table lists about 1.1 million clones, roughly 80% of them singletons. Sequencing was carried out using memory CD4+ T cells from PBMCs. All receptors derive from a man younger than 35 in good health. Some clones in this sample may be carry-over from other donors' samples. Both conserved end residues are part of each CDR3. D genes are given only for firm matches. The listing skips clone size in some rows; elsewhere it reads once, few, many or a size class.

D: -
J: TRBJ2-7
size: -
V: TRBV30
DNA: TGTGCCTGGAGTGGCCAGTCCTACGAGCAGTACTTC
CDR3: CAWSGQSYEQYF

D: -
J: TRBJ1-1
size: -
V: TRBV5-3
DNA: TGTGCCAGAAGAGAGATGGACAGTCGCGCTGGGGTCACTGAAGCTTTCTTT
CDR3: CARREMDSRAGVTEAFF

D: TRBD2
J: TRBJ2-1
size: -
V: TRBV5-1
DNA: TGCGCCAGCGGCCTAGCGGGAGTCCTCGATGAGCAGTTCTTC
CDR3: CASGLAGVLDEQFF

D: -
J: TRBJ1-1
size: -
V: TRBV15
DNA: TGTGCCAGCACCCCTTGGGGGGGGCCCACTGAAGCTTTCTTT
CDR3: CASTPWGGPTEAFF

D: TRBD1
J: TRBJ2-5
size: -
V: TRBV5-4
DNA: TGTGCCAGCAGCAGACGCGGACAGGGCTTTCAAGAGACCCAGTACTTC
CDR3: CASSRRGQGFQETQYF

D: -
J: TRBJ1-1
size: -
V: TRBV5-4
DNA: TGTGCCAGCAGCTTGGGGGGAAACACTGAAGCTTTCTTT
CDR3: CASSLGGNTEAFF

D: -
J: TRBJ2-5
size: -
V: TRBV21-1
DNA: TGTGCCAGCAGCAAAGGAGGGCTAGCGGGAGGGCCAAAGACCCAGTACTTC
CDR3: CASSKGGLAGGPKTQYF

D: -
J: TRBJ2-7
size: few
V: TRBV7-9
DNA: TGTGCCAGCAGCCCCGTATTCGGGCGGGACAAAACCTACGAGCAGTACTTC
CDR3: CASSPVFGRDKTYEQYF

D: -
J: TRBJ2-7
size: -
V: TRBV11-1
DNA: TGTGCCAGCAGCGGATCCGGGACTTTATCCTCCTACGAGCAGTACTTC
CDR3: CASSGSGTLSSYEQYF

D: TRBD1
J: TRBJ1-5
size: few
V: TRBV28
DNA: TGTGCCAGCCGATTCGGCAGGGGGATGGGACAGCCCCAGCATTTT
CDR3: CASRFGRGMGQPQHF

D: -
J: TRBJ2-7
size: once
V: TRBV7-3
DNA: TGTGCCAGCAGCCGAGGGCAGGAACCCTACGAGCAGTACTTC
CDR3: CASSRGQEPYEQYF

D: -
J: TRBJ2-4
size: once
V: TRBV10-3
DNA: TGTGCCATCAGCCCTGCACAGGGAGCGAATGGAAACATTCAGTACTTC
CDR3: CAISPAQGANGNIQYF

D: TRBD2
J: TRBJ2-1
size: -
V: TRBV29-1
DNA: TGCAGCGTTGTTTTTAGCGGGAGCTACAATGAGCAGTTCTTC
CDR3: CSVVFSGSYNEQFF

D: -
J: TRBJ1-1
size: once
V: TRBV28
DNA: TGTGCCAGCTGGTATCCAGCTAACACTGAAGCTTTCTTT
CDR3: CASWYPANTEAFF

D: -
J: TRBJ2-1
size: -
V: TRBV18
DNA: TGTGCCAGCTCACCACGAAGCGGGTGGAGGGAAGAGCAGTTCTTC
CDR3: CASSPRSGWREEQFF

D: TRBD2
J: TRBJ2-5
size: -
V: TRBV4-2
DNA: TGTGCCAGCAGCCCCCGGGAGGTCAACTCATTCCAAGAGACCCAGTACTTC
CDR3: CASSPREVNSFQETQYF

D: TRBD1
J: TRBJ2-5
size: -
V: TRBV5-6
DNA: TGTGCCAGCAGCCAGGATCAGGGGGCTAGGGAGACCCAGTACTTC
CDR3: CASSQDQGARETQYF

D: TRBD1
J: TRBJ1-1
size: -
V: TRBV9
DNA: TGTGCCAGCAGCCCGTTGGGACAGGGGGACACTGAAGCTTTCTTT
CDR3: CASSPLGQGDTEAFF

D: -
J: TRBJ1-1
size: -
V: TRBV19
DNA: TGTGCCAGTAGTACCTGGGGAGGGGATCCATTGAACACTGAAGCTTTCTTT
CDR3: CASSTWGGDPLNTEAFF

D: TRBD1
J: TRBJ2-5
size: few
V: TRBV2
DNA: TGTGCCAGCAAACCCGACAGGGTTCAAGAGACCCAGTACTTC
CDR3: CASKPDRVQETQYF

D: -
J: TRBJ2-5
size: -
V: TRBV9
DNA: TGTGCCAGCAGCCGATCCGGGCCCCAAGAGACCCAGTACTTC
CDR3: CASSRSGPQETQYF

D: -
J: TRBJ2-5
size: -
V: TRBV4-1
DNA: TGCGCCAGCAGTCGAGGGGGGACCCAGTACTTC
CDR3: CASSRGGTQYF

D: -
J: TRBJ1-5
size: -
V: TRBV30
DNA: TGTGCCTGGAGCTCAGGGATTAGCAATCAGCCCCAGCATTTT
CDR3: CAWSSGISNQPQHF

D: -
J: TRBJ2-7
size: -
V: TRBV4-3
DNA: TGCGCCAGCAGCCCAGGAAGGGGACACCGTACCTACGAGCAGTACTTC
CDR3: CASSPGRGHRTYEQYF

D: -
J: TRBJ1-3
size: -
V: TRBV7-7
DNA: TGTGCCAGCAGCCCCTCCCATGGAAACACCATATATTTT
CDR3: CASSPSHGNTIYF

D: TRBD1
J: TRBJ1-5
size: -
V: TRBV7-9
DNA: TGTGCCAGCAGCACGGGACAGGGGATCGGCCAGCCCCAGCATTTT
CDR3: CASSTGQGIGQPQHF

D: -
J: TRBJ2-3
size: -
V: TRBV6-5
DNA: TGTGCCAGCAGTTACCGTAGGCTTAGCACAGATACGCAGTATTTT
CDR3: CASSYRRLSTDTQYF

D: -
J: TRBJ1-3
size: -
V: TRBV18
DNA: TGTGCCAGCTCACCGACGATGAGCTCTGGAAACACCATATATTTT
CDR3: CASSPTMSSGNTIYF

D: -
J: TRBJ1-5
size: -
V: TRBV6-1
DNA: TGTGCCAGCAGTGAATACCAGGGAGCGGTGAATCAGCCCCAGCATTTT
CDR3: CASSEYQGAVNQPQHF

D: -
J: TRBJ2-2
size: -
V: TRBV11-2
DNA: TGTGCCAGCAGCTTAAGGTCAGGGAACACCGGGGAGCTGTTTTTT
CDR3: CASSLRSGNTGELFF

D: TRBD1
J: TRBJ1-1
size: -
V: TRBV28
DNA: TGTGCCAGCAGTCAAGATACAGGGGGCGTCCGGAGGGTTAACACTGAAGCTTTCTTT
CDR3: CASSQDTGGVRRVNTEAFF

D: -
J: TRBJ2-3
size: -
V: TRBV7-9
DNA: TGTGCCAGCAGCTTAAGGGCGGGGACTAGCACAGATACGCAGTATTTT
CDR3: CASSLRAGTSTDTQYF

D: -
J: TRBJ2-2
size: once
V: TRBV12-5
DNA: TGTGCTAGTGGTTTGGTATCGGGGGAGCTGTTTTTT
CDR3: CASGLVSGELFF

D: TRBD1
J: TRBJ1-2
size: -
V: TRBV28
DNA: TGTGCCAGCAGTTTATTCCGGGCAGGGGGCAACTATGGCTACACCTTC
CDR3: CASSLFRAGGNYGYTF

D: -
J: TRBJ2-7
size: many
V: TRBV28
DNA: TGTGCCAGCAGCACCGTGGGGGATGGCTCACGGGACGAGCAGTACTTC
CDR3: CASSTVGDGSRDEQYF

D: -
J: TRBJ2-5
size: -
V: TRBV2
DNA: TGTGCCAGCAGCGCGCTCCGGGGCCCACAAGAGACCCAGTACTTC
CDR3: CASSALRGPQETQYF

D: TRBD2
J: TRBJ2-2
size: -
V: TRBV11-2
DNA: TGTGCCAGCAGCTTTCGAGAACTAGCGGGAGTTGGTACCGGGGAGCTGTTTTTT
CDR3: CASSFRELAGVGTGELFF

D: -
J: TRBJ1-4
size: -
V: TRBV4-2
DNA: TGTGCCAGCAGCCGGAGTCCTATGGTGACTAATGAAAAACTGTTTTTT
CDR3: CASSRSPMVTNEKLFF

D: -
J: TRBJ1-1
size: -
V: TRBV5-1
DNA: TGCGCCAGCACCCCGGGGCCAGGGAACACTGAAGCTTTCTTT
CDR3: CASTPGPGNTEAFF

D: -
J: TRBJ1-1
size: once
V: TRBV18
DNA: TGTGCCAGCTCACCCTGGACGGATAACACTGAAGCTTTCTTT
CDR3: CASSPWTDNTEAFF

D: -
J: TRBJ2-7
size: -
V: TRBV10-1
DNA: TGCGCCAGCATCCTTCCCTACGAGCAGTACTTC
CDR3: CASILPYEQYF

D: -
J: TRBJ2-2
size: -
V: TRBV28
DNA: TGTGCCAGCAGTTCCTCTCCCGGTGGGGGGCCGAACACCGGGGAGCTGTTTTTT
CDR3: CASSSSPGGGPNTGELFF

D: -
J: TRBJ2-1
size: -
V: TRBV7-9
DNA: TGTGCCAGCAGCCTTGGGGACTCATCTTACAATGAGCAGTTCTTC
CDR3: CASSLGDSSYNEQFF

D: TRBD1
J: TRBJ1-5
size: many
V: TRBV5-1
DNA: TGCGCCAGCAGCCTAGGACAGGGGGCTAATCAGCCCCAGCATTTT
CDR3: CASSLGQGANQPQHF

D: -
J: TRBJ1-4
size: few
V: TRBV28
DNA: TGTGCCAGCAGTTCCGGACGACGGTCTAATGAAAAACTGTTTTTT
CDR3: CASSSGRRSNEKLFF

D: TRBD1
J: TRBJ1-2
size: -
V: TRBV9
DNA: TGTGCCAGCAGCTCCCAGGGACAGGCTCGAACGCACTATGGCTACACCTTC
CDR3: CASSSQGQARTHYGYTF

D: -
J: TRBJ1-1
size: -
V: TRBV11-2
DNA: TGTGCCAGCAGCTTAGGCTCGGACGGCCGTGGGGCTTTCTTT
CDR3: CASSLGSDGRGAFF

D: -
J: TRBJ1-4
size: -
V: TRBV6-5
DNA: TGTGCCAGCAGTTACTCATCCGGGAATGAAAAACTGTTTTTT
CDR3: CASSYSSGNEKLFF

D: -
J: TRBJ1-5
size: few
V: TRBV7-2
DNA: TGTGCCAGCAGCTTAGGTCGGAGGGGCCAGCCCCAGCATTTT
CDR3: CASSLGRRGQPQHF

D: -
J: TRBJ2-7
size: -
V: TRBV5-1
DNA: TGCGCCAGCAGCTCGGGGGTGACCGGGGTACAAAGCTTC
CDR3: CASSSGVTGVQSF

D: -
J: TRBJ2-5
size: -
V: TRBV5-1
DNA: TGCGCCAGCAGCTTGTCTCGTCAGCAAGAGACCCAGTACTTC
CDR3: CASSLSRQQETQYF